Detailed here is one T cell receptor beta chain. Its antigen is not identified. The authors made TCR beta libraries by quantitative 5'-RACE with molecular barcodes. TCRdb ran MiXCR on the 5' RACE reads and lists one entry per CDR3 protein. This sample has approximately 540,000 distinct CDR3 sequences, with over 9.5% found just once. This specimen comes from a study of CD8 T cells in ankylosing spondylitis. Germline assignment: CDR1 SGHAT and CDR2 FQNNGV. There are 16 residues in the CDR3. J lost 6 bases, V lost 0 bases, and 4 bases had no gene match. Study results and caveats: As reported, disease-linked clones showed significant enrichment in matched ankylosing spondylitis synovial fluid. A TCR beta motif made of about eight highly homologous variants seemed typical of ankylosing spondylitis blood. CD8+ by phenotype, disease-linked clones were relatively rare in peripheral blood.

This clonotype was obtained from a male donor with ankylosing spondylitis. The rearrangement joins TRBV11-2 to TRBJ2-1; TRBD2 matches at 11 bases. Material for sequencing was blood, either unsorted or a sorted T cell fraction (not recorded which). In DNA form, the CDR3 reads TGTGCCAGCAGCTTAGACCTAGCGGGAGGTTCCAATGAGCAGTTCTTC. Residues: CASSLDLAGGSNEQFF.